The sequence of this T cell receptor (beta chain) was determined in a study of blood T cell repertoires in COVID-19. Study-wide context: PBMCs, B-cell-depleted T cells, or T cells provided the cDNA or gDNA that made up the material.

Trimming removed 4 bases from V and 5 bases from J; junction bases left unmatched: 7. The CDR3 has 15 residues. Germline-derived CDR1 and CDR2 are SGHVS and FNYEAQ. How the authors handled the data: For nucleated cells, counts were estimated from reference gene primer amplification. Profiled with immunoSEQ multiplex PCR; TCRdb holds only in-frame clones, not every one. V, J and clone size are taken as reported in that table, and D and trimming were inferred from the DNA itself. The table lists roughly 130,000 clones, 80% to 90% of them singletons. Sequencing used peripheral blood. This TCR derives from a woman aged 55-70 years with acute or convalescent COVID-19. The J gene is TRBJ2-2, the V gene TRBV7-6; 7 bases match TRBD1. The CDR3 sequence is CASSYRTGGTGELFF. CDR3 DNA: TGTGCCAGCAGCTACCGGACAGGTGGGACCGGGGAGCTGTTTTTT. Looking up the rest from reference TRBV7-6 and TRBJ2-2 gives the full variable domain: GAGVSQSPRYKVTKRGQDVALRCDPISGHVSLYWYRQALGQGPEFLTYFNYEAQQDKSGLPNDRFSAERPEGSISTLTIQRTEQRDSAMYRCASSYRTGGTGELFFGEGSRLTVL.